The sequence of this TCR beta chain was determined in a study of blood T cell repertoires in COVID-19. Study information: Spain, Italy and the United States supplied samples that represented acute and convalescent COVID-19. PBMCs, B-cell-depleted T cells, or T cells were the source of the cDNA or gDNA that made up the material.

This CDR3 comprises 13 residues. CDR1 is SGHRS, CDR2 YFSETQ, per germline. Trimming cost V 5 bases and J 7 bases; bases outside gene matches: 3. Original processing notes: The assay estimated nucleated cells by amplifying reference gene primers. The protocol was immunoSEQ multiplex PCR, while the TCRdb copy is restricted to in-frame clones and leaves out a portion. The V and J calls and clone size are taken from that table; D and trimming were inferred from the DNA. In the table there are approximately 240,000 clones, approximately 80% of which are singletons. Study members were between roughly 18 and 89 years old and lived in 25 or so US regions.

The receptor's source is a woman aged 40 to 49 with acute COVID-19. The rearrangement links TRBV5-1 to TRBJ1-4; 9 bases map to TRBD1. Sample: PBMCs or T cells enriched from blood (not recorded which). CDR3 protein: CASRRQGVEKLFF. For the CDR3, the DNA is TGCGCCAGCAGGAGACAGGGGGTTGAAAAACTGTTTTTT.